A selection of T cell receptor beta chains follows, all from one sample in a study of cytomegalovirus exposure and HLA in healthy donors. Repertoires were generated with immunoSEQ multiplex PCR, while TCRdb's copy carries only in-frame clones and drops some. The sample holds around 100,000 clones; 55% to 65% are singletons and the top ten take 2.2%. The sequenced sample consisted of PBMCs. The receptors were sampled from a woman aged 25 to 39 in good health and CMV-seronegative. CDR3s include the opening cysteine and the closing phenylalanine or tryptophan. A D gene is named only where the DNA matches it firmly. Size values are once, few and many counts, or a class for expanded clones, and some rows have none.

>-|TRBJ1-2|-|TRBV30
TGTGCCTGGTTGTTCAGGGCTGGCTACACCTTC
CAWLFRAGYTF
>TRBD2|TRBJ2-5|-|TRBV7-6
TGTGCCAGCAGCCGAGGACTAGCTGGAGAGACCCAGTACTTC
CASSRGLAGETQYF
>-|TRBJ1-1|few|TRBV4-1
TGCGCCAGCAGCCAAGATAGGTGGAGTTTGAACACTGAAGCTTTCTTT
CASSQDRWSLNTEAFF
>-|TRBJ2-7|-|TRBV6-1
TGTGCCAGCAGTGAGGGACACATCCTTACCTACGAGCAGTACTTC
CASSEGHILTYEQYF
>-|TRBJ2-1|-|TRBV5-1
TGCGCCAGCAGCTTGACTAGCCGCAATCTATACAATGAGCAGTTCTTC
CASSLTSRNLYNEQFF
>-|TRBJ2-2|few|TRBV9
TGTGCCAGCAGCAAAACGGCGGGAAGCACCGGGGAGCTGTTTTTT
CASSKTAGSTGELFF
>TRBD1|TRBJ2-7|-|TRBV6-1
TGTGCCAGCGGGGGGACAGGGGGCTGCGAGCAGTACTTC
CASGGTGGCEQYF
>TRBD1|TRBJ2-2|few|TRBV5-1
TGCGCCAGCAGCTTGGAAGCAGGGGGCACCGGGGAGCTGTTTTTT
CASSLEAGGTGELFF
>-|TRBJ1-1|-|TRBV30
TGTGCCTGGAAAGAGGACACTGAAGCTTTCTTT
CAWKEDTEAFF
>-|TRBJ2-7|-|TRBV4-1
TGCGCCAGCAGCCAAGTTAGCGGCAGGGCGGTCGCCTACGAGCAGTACTTC
CASSQVSGRAVAYEQYF
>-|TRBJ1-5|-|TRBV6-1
TGTGCCAGCACCAGCGGACCCATTAGCAATCAGCCCCAGCATTTT
CASTSGPISNQPQHF
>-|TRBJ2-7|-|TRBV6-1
TGTGCCAGCAGTGAAGGGGGGGACTCCTACGAGCAGTACTTC
CASSEGGDSYEQYF
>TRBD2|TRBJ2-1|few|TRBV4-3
TGCGCCAGCAGCCAAGCAGCGGGAGACTACAATGAGCAGTTCTTC
CASSQAAGDYNEQFF
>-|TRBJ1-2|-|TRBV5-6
TGTGCCAGCAGCCCCTCGGGACACCTTAACTATGGCTACACCTTC
CASSPSGHLNYGYTF
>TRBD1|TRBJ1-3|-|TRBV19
TGTGCCAGTAGTCCCCGACAGGGGGAAAACACCATATATTTT
CASSPRQGENTIYF
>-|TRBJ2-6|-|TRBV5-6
TGTGCCAGCAGCTTGGCAGGAGGGTTGCCCGGGGCCAACGTCCTGACTTTC
CASSLAGGLPGANVLTF
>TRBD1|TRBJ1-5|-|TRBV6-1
TGTGCCAGCAGGACTTCCAGGGGGCAGGGGCAGCCCCAGCATTTT
CASRTSRGQGQPQHF
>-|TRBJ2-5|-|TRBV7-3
TGTGCCATCCCGGAGCATCGGGAGACCCAGTACTTC
CAIPEHRETQYF
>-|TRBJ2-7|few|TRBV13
TGTGCCAGCAGCGCCGGGAGCGTGTACGAGCAGTACTTC
CASSAGSVYEQYF
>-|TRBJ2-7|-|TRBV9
TGTGCCAGCAGCGTAGCAGGGTCCACCTACGAGCAGTACTTC
CASSVAGSTYEQYF
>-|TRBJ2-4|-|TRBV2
TGTGCCAGCAGCCAACAGGGTCTAGCCAAAAACATTCAGTACTTC
CASSQQGLAKNIQYF
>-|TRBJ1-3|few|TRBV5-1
TGCGCCAGCAGCCTGGGTGAGAGTCAAGCTATCTCTGGAAACACCATATATTTT
CASSLGESQAISGNTIYF
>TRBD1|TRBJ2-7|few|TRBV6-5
TGTGCCAGCAGTTACGCGGGGACAGGGTCATCCTACGAGCAGTACTTC
CASSYAGTGSSYEQYF
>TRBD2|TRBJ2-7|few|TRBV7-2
TGTGCCAGCAGCTCCCGCGCGACTACTAGCGGGAGGGCCTACGAGCAGTACTTC
CASSSRATTSGRAYEQYF